One and the same sample provided the 9 T cell receptor beta chains below, sequenced in a study of memory CD4+ T cells and cytomegalovirus serostatus. The sort gate was single viable CD3+CD4+CD8-CD45RO+ cells for memory CD4+ T cells. Libraries were prepared by immunoSEQ multiplex PCR; TCRdb keeps only in-frame clonotypes and omits some of them. The table includes about 64,000 clones, around 77% detected once. Material: memory CD4+ T cells from blood. The receptors come from an adult in good health and CMV-seronegative.

This clone appeared once. The chain links TRBV6-5 to TRBJ1-2; possible D gene TRBD1, 5 bases. CDR1 is MNHEY, CDR2 SVGAGI, per germline. The CDR3 has 12 residues. The V end was cut by 6 bases, the J end by 4 bases, with 9 bases between. DNA for the CDR3: TGTGCCAGCAGACCCGACAGCTATGGCTACACCTTC. It codes for CASRPDSYGYTF.

The chain recombines TRBV6-5 with TRBJ2-1; TRBD1 matches at 7 bases. The CDR3 is 16 amino acids. The junction had 12 bases not matched to a gene; V was cut back by 2 bases and J by 8 bases. The germline CDR1 and CDR2 sequences are MNHEY and SVGAGI. CDR3 sequence: CASSYGGTALGDEQFF. The CDR3 DNA is TGTGCCAGCAGTTACGGTGGGACAGCGCTTGGGGATGAGCAGTTCTTC.

This chain connects TRBV11-1 to TRBJ2-1; D not resolved. The CDR3 totals 14 residues. Trimming stripped 5 bases from V and 5 bases from J, with 13 bases between. Germline V gene sequence: CDR1 SGHAT, CDR2 FQDESV (reference sequence). The DNA for the CDR3 is TGTGCCAGCAGCCCTATGGCTAGAGACAATGAGCAGTTCTTC. It encodes CASSPMARDNEQFF.

This clone was counted only a few times. This chain joins TRBV7-9 and TRBJ1-2; D uncertain. With 2 bases removed from V and 1 base from J, the gap between germline ends came to 8 bases. The germline CDR1 and CDR2 sequences are SEHNR and FQNEAQ (reference sequence). The CDR3 has 14 amino acids. CDR3 sequence: CASSLSFSNYGYTF. The CDR3 DNA is TGTGCCAGCAGCTTAAGTTTCAGTAACTATGGCTACACCTTC. Filled out from reference TRBV7-9 and TRBJ1-2, the complete variable domain reads DTGVSQNPRHKITKRGQNVTFRCDPISEHNRLYWYRQTLGQGPEFLTYFQNEAQLEKSRLLSDRFSAERPKGSFSTLEIQRTEQGDSAMYLCASSLSFSNYGYTFGSGTRLTVV.

This clone was seen only once. The genes are TRBV5-1 and TRBJ2-2; tentative D call: TRBD2 (6 bases). The CDR3 has 16 amino acids. Germline loops: CDR1 SGHRS, CDR2 YFSETQ. Trimming shortened V by 4 bases and J by 6 bases, and 19 bases separated the two germline ends. The CDR3 DNA reads TGCGCCAGCAGCCCCCGGGCGGGATCGGTTTCCGGGGAGCTGTTTTTT. This gives the protein CASSPRAGSVSGELFF. The entire variable domain, with the rest obtained from reference TRBV5-1 and TRBJ2-2, is as follows: KAGVTQTPRYLIKTRGQQVTLSCSPISGHRSVSWYQQTPGQGLQFLFEYFSETQRNKGNFPGRFSGRQFSNSRSEMNVSTLELGDSALYLCASSPRAGSVSGELFFGEGSRLTVL.

The chain couples TRBV7-9 to TRBJ1-5, with D possibly matching TRBD1 (5 bases). V lost 5 bases to trimming and J lost 1 base, with 15 bases between them. In germline, CDR1 is SEHNR, CDR2 FQNEAQ (reference sequence). This CDR3 region has 16 residues. In DNA form, the CDR3 reads TGTGCCAGCAGCCCCGGGACCACGAGAAGCAATCAGCCCCAGCATTTT. Protein sequence: CASSPGTTRSNQPQHF.

This chain uses TRBV18 with TRBJ1-3; D is undetermined. Germline CDR1 reads KGHSH; CDR2 reads LQKENI. CDR3 length: 14 amino acids. The V end lost 3 bases, the J end lost 0 bases, and 6 bases lay between the germline ends. The CDR3 protein is CASSPDNSGNTIYF. CDR3 sequence (DNA): TGTGCCAGCTCACCCGACAACTCTGGAAACACCATATATTTT.

V is TRBV19 and J is TRBJ1-5; 8 nucleotides match TRBD1. The CDR3 is made up of 14 amino acids. Trimming took 7 bases from V and 5 from J; bases not matched to a gene: 7. Germline V gene lookup returns CDR1 LNHDA and CDR2 SQIVND (reference sequence). CDR3 loop: CASTADRGHQPQHF. The CDR3 DNA is TGTGCCAGTACTGCTGACAGGGGTCATCAGCCCCAGCATTTT. Variable domain in full (rest from reference TRBV19 and TRBJ1-5): DGGITQSPKYLFRKEGQNVTLSCEQNLNHDAMYWYRQDPGQGLRLIYYSQIVNDFQKGDIAEGYSVSREKKESFPLTVTSAQKNPTAFYLCASTADRGHQPQHFGDGTRLSIL.

The chain couples TRBV6-6 to TRBJ2-3, with TRBD1 identical over 8 bases. Germline values: CDR1 MNHNY, CDR2 SVGAGI (reference sequence). Trimming removed 5 bases from V and 5 bases from J; junction bases left unmatched: 12. The CDR3 sequence is 16 residues long. The CDR3 region has the DNA TGTGCCAGCAGTACCGTTCAGGGGGCTTTGGGAGATACGCAGTATTTT. Residues: CASSTVQGALGDTQYF.